Listed below are T cell receptor beta chains from one sample, sequenced in a study of CD8 T cells in ankylosing spondylitis. In TCRdb, the 5' RACE reads were re-called with MiXCR into one record per CDR3 protein. The repertoire holds hundreds of thousands of distinct CDR3 sequences, with about 20% as singletons. The sequenced sample consisted of blood, either unsorted or a sorted T cell fraction (not recorded which). The receptors here all came from a male donor with ankylosing spondylitis or in good health (not recorded which). CDR3s include the opening cysteine and the closing phenylalanine or tryptophan. Each record gives: V gene, J gene, clone size, D gene, CDR3 DNA, CDR3 protein. A D gene is named only where the DNA matches it firmly. Clone size appears in some rows only: once, few, many, or a class for an expanded clone.

TRBV29-1,TRBJ1-2,few,TRBD1,TGCAGCGTCTTAGGGGGCGGAAGGGATGGCTACACCTTC,CSVLGGGRDGYTF
TRBV12-3/TRBV12-4,TRBJ2-1,NA,NA,TGTGCCAGCAGTTTCATTGAGGACAGAACCTACAATGAGCAGTTCTTC,CASSFIEDRTYNEQFF
TRBV10-2,TRBJ1-6,few,TRBD1,TGCGCCAGCAGTACAGGGGGACGAAATTCACCCCTCCACTTT,CASSTGGRNSPLHF
TRBV12-3/TRBV12-4,TRBJ1-2,few,NA,TGTGCCAGCAGTTTTCAATTCTATGGCTACACCTTC,CASSFQFYGYTF
TRBV29-1,TRBJ1-1,many,NA,TGCAGCGTTGACCCGCGGAGCATGAACACTGAAGCTTTCTTT,CSVDPRSMNTEAFF
TRBV6-5,TRBJ2-1,few,NA,TGTGCCACCCATGCCCAGAATAACAATGAGCAGTTCTTC,CATHAQNNNEQFF
TRBV15,TRBJ2-4,NA,TRBD1,TGTGCCACCAGCAGAGACAGGGGGACGGACATTCAGTACTTC,CATSRDRGTDIQYF
TRBV20-1,TRBJ2-3,NA,NA,TGCAGTGCTAGAGGAGAGAAAGATACGCAGTATTTT,CSARGEKDTQYF
TRBV7-8,TRBJ2-3,few,NA,TGTGCCAGCAGCTTAGGCGGGGTCGCAGATACGCAGTATTTT,CASSLGGVADTQYF
TRBV5-1,TRBJ2-5,many,NA,TGCGCCAGCAGCGAAGAAGAGACCCAGTACTTC,CASSEEETQYF
TRBV19,TRBJ1-5,few,NA,TGTGCCAGTAGCTTAACTAGCGTCAATCAGCCCCAGCATTTT,CASSLTSVNQPQHF
TRBV24-1,TRBJ1-5,NA,NA,TGTGCCACCAGTGGTGATCGGAGCAATCAGCCCCAGCATTTT,CATSGDRSNQPQHF
TRBV7-3,TRBJ2-3,NA,TRBD2,TGTGCCAGCAGCTTTGGCGCGGGGGGTAGCACAGATACGCAGTATTTT,CASSFGAGGSTDTQYF
TRBV5-1,TRBJ2-5,few,NA,TGCGCCAGCAGCCCGATGAGCCAGGAGGAGACCCAGTACTTC,CASSPMSQEETQYF
TRBV29-1,TRBJ1-5,many,TRBD1,TGCAGCGTTTCGACAGGGCATAAAAACAGCAATCAGCCCCAGCATTTT,CSVSTGHKNSNQPQHF
TRBV12-3/TRBV12-4,TRBJ2-3,few,TRBD2,TGTGCCATCTGCCTGGCGGGGGACACAGATACGCAGTATTTT,CAICLAGDTDTQYF
TRBV5-1,TRBJ1-2,NA,NA,TGCGCCAGCAGCTTGGAGTGGGGGATGGTCGATGGCTACACCTTC,CASSLEWGMVDGYTF
TRBV7-6,TRBJ2-5,once,NA,TGTGCCAGCAGCTTAAGCCAAGGGACATCCCAAGAGACCCAGTACTTC,CASSLSQGTSQETQYF
TRBV15,TRBJ1-4,many,NA,TGTGCCACCAGCAGGCCCGGGAACAGATTAAATGAAAAACTGTTTTTT,CATSRPGNRLNEKLFF
TRBV3-1,TRBJ2-3,few,NA,TGTGCCAGCAGCCCCCCGGCCGAGAGGGCTTTAGGACCAGATACGCAGTATTTT,CASSPPAERALGPDTQYF
TRBV12-3/TRBV12-4,TRBJ2-5,NA,NA,TGTGCCAGCAGTTTCTCAGTAGGTGATCGAGAGACCCAGTACTTC,CASSFSVGDRETQYF
TRBV29-1,TRBJ1-4,NA,NA,TGCAGCGTTGAAGGGCAGCAAACTAATGAAAAACTGTTTTTT,CSVEGQQTNEKLFF
TRBV20-1,TRBJ1-5,NA,TRBD1,TGCAGTGCTACTCCTAGGACAGGGATTCATCAGCCCCAGCATTTT,CSATPRTGIHQPQHF
TRBV29-1,TRBJ1-5,NA,TRBD1,TGCAGCGTAGAAGACAGGGCCGGTCAGCCCCAGCATTTT,CSVEDRAGQPQHF
TRBV7-2,TRBJ2-6,NA,NA,TGTGCCAGCAGCTTAGTGGCGGTTCTCTCTGGGGCCAACGTCCTGACTTTC,CASSLVAVLSGANVLTF
TRBV20-1,TRBJ2-5,few,TRBD1,TGCAGAGCTAGAATGACAGGGCTGGAGACCCAGTACTTC,CRARMTGLETQYF
TRBV3-1,TRBJ2-5,few,NA,TGTGCCAGCAGCCAAAACATGGGCCTTACCAAGTACTTC,CASSQNMGLTKYF
TRBV20-1,TRBJ2-1,many,NA,TGCAGTGCACGACAGGCGACAACTTTCAATGAGCAGTTCTTC,CSARQATTFNEQFF
TRBV11-2,TRBJ2-1,NA,TRBD2,TGTGCCAGCAGCTTAGGCCCGGGAGGGAACAATGAGCAGTTCTTC,CASSLGPGGNNEQFF
TRBV20-1,TRBJ1-1,few,NA,TGCAGTGCTAGAGCTAGGGACTCTAACACTGAAGCTTTCTTT,CSARARDSNTEAFF
TRBV4-1,TRBJ2-1,many,TRBD2,TGCGCCAGCAGCCTAAGGACTAGCGGGATCTCCTACAATGAGCAGTTCTTC,CASSLRTSGISYNEQFF
TRBV11-2,TRBJ1-3,few,NA,TGTGCCAGCAGTGGGGGTCGGGGGATTGTATCTGGAAACACCATATATTTT,CASSGGRGIVSGNTIYF
TRBV12-3/TRBV12-4,TRBJ1-5,few,TRBD1,TGTGCCAGCAGTTTAGGGGACAGGGGCGGCGATCAGCCCCAGCATTTT,CASSLGDRGGDQPQHF
TRBV10-3,TRBJ2-2,many,NA,TGTGCCATCAGTGACCCCGGGACAACGAACACCGGGGAGCTGTTTTTT,CAISDPGTTNTGELFF
TRBV11-2,TRBJ2-3,NA,NA,TGTGCCAGCAGCTCGCAGGTCGACCGACGTGCTAGCACAGATACGCAGTATTTT,CASSSQVDRRASTDTQYF
TRBV15,TRBJ2-1,NA,NA,TGTGCCACCAGCAGAGATGTAGGGATCCACAATGAGCAGTTCTTC,CATSRDVGIHNEQFF
TRBV12-3/TRBV12-4,TRBJ2-5,NA,TRBD1,TGTGCCAGCAGCGAAACTCTCTCGACAGGGCATTTC,CASSETLSTGHF
TRBV12-3/TRBV12-4,TRBJ1-1,NA,NA,TGTGCCAGCAGTCCCGCCATGAACACTGAAGCTTTCTTT,CASSPAMNTEAFF
TRBV11-2,TRBJ2-5,many,NA,TGTGCCAGCAGCTCCCGCCTGGTTTCGGAGACCCAGTACTTC,CASSSRLVSETQYF
TRBV10-1,TRBJ2-3,few,NA,TGCGCCAGCAGTGCGAGGGACAAACCCACAGATACGCAGTATTTT,CASSARDKPTDTQYF
TRBV24-1,TRBJ1-3,NA,NA,TGTGCCACCAGTGATCTCTCCCGGGACACTGACTCTGGAAACACCATATATTTT,CATSDLSRDTDSGNTIYF
TRBV5-1,TRBJ2-1,once,NA,TGCGCCAGCAGCTTGAGTCAGGGCAATGAGCAGTTCTTC,CASSLSQGNEQFF
TRBV6-1,TRBJ2-3,NA,NA,TGTGCCAGCAGCATTTCCCTTCATACAGATACGCAGTATTTT,CASSISLHTDTQYF
TRBV4-2,TRBJ1-4,NA,NA,TGTGCCAGCAGCCAAGAGGGTGGATCAACTAATGAAAAACTGTTTTTT,CASSQEGGSTNEKLFF
TRBV11-2,TRBJ2-1,few,NA,TGTGCCAGCAGCTTGGGCTTGGACTCGGCAGAGCAGTTCTTC,CASSLGLDSAEQFF
TRBV2,TRBJ1-1,NA,TRBD1,TGTGCCAGCAGTGCTTGGGACAGCGGTACCACTGAAGCTTTCTTT,CASSAWDSGTTEAFF
TRBV5-1,TRBJ2-1,few,TRBD2,TGCGCCAGCAGCTTGGTGGGGACTAGCGGATCCTACAATGAGCAGTTCTTC,CASSLVGTSGSYNEQFF
TRBV6-1,TRBJ1-5,NA,NA,TGTGCCAGCAGCCACAGTACGAGATGGGATCAGCCCCAGCATTTT,CASSHSTRWDQPQHF
TRBV12-3/TRBV12-4,TRBJ1-1,NA,TRBD1,TGTGCCAGCAGTCCCGGGACAGCTCTAATGAACACTGAAGCTTTCTTT,CASSPGTALMNTEAFF
TRBV6-1,TRBJ1-3,many,NA,TGTGCCAGCAGGCCTTCCGCGGGAAACACCATATATTTT,CASRPSAGNTIYF
TRBV5-6,TRBJ2-3,NA,NA,TGTGCCAGCATCCAACAGGGAGCAGGAGATACGCAGTATTTT,CASIQQGAGDTQYF